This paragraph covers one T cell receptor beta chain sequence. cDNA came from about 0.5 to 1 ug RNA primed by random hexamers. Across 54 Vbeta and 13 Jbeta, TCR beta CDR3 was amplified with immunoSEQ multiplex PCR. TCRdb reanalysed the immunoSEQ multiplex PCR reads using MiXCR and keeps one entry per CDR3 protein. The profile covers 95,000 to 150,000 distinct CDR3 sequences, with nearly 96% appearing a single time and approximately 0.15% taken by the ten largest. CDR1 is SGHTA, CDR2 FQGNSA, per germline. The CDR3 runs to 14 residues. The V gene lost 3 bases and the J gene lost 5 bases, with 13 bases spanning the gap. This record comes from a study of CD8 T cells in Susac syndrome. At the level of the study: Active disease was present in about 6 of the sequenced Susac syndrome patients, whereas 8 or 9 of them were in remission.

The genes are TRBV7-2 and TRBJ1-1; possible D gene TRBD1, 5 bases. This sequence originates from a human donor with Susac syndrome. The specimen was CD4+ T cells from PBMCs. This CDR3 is CASSFRRAGTEAFF. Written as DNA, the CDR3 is TGTGCCAGCAGCTTCCGAAGGGCAGGGACTGAAGCTTTCTTT.